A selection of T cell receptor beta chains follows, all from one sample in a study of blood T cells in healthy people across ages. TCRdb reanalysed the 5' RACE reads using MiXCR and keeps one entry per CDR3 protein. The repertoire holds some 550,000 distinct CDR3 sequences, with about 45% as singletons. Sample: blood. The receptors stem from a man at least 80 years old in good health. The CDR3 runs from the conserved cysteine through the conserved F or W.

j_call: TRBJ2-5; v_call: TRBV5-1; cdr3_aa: CASSPPGGLGETQYF
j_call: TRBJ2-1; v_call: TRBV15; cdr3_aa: CATSSSGRAYNEQFF
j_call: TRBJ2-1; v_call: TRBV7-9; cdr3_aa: CASSYLGLGNEQFF
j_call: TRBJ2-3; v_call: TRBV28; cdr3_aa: CASGGGIAGDTQYF
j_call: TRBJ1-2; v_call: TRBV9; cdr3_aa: CASSVDEGRLEGYTF
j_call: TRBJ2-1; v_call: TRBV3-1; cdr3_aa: CASSQAGGGAYNEQFF
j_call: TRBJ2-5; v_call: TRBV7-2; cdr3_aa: CASSFGTRETQYF
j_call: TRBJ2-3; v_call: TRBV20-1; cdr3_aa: CSASGGDVYEDTQYF
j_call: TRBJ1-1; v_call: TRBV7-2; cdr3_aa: CASSLATGPSTEAFF
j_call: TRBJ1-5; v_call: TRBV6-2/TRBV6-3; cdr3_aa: CASSYGRGRAAQHF
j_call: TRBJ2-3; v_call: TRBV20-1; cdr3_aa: CSARTGGARTDAQYF
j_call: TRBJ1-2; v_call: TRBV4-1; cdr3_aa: CASSQGQGAQYGYTF
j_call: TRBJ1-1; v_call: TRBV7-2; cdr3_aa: CASSSTVSTEAFF
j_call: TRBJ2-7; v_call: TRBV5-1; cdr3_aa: CASSLDGQTYEQYF
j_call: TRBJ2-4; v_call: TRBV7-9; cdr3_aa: CASSYRGAAKNIQYF
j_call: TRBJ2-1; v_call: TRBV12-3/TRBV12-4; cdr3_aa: CASSPRLAGGPGETQFF
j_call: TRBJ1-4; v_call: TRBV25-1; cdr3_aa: CASSGDTGEEKLFF
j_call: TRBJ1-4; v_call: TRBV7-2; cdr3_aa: CASSEQAGREKLFF
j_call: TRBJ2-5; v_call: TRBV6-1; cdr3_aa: CASRKLRGTSGSSYNEQYF
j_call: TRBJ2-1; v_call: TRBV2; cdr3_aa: CASRGTGAGSYNEQFF
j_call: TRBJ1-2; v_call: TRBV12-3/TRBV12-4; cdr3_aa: CASSLPGRGSGYTF
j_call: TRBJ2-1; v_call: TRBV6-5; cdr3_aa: CASSIPGLNNEQFF